The next 2 T cell receptor beta chains were all read from a single sample in a study of cytotoxic CD8 clonotypes in ibrutinib-treated CLL. Sequencing used immunoSEQ multiplex PCR; TCRdb keeps in-frame clones, though not all of them. The table includes approximately 200,000 clones, 72% detected once. Specimen: PBMCs, collected after 24 months of ibrutinib treatment. Receptors were obtained from a human donor with chronic lymphocytic leukemia.

The chain employs TRBV9 and TRBJ2-1; 9 bases agree with TRBD2. Trimming took 0 bases from V and 1 from J; bases not matched to a gene: 5. Germline lookup yields CDR1 SGDLS and CDR2 YYNGEE. The CDR3 length is 17 residues. CDR3: CASSVVLAGGSYNEQFF. In DNA, the CDR3 is TGTGCCAGCAGCGTAGTCCTCGCGGGAGGGTCCTACAATGAGCAGTTCTTC.

The chain carries TRBV7-9 and TRBJ1-2; TRBD1 agrees at 9 bases. The V gene end was trimmed by 5 bases and the J gene end by 4 bases; junction bases not matched to a gene: 8. CDR3 length: 15 residues. The germline gives CDR1 SEHNR, CDR2 FQNEAQ (reference sequence). The CDR3 protein is CASSASGTGSYGYTF. The CDR3 DNA is TGTGCCAGCAGCGCATCCGGGACAGGGAGCTATGGCTACACCTTC. The full variable domain, completed using reference TRBV7-9 and TRBJ1-2, is DTGVSQNPRHKITKRGQNVTFRCDPISEHNRLYWYRQTLGQGPEFLTYFQNEAQLEKSRLLSDRFSAERPKGSFSTLEIQRTEQGDSAMYLCASSASGTGSYGYTFGSGTRLTVV.